The clone carrying this T cell receptor (beta chain) was picked up many times. The sample is drawn from a study of T-cell reconstitution after alpha-beta-depleted transplantation in children. Unique molecular identifiers were used in preparing the TCRbeta library. MiXCR, run by TCRdb on the PCR reads, gives a single entry per CDR3 protein. This table holds hundreds of thousands of distinct CDR3 sequences, roughly 17% found once. This clonotype was sampled from a human donor who donated a stem cell graft to a child with acute myeloid leukemia. Sequenced here: PBMCs from the stem cell graft donor, sampled from the stem cell graft.

CDR3 DNA sequence: TGTGCCTGGAACAGGGGGGACTACGAGCAGTACTTC. It codes for CAWNRGDYEQYF. The rearrangement links TRBV30 to TRBJ2-7; TRBD1 matches at 8 bases. In germline, CDR1 is GTSNPN, CDR2 SVGIG (reference sequence). J gave up 3 bases and V 4 bases, and 2 bases lay outside the gene matches. CDR3 length equals 12 residues.